Listed below are T cell receptor beta chains from one sample, sequenced in a study of neoadjuvant anti-PD-1 for oral cavity cancer. Sequencing used immunoSEQ multiplex PCR; TCRdb keeps in-frame clones, though not all of them. The table shows around 13,000 clones, with over 65% occurring only once. Sequenced material: PBMCs, taken after nivolumab (anti-PD-1) treatment. The receptors originated from a person between 40 and 85 years old with oral cavity squamous cell carcinoma. The CDR3 runs from the conserved cysteine through the conserved F or W. Fields, in order: V gene, J gene, D gene, clone size, CDR3 DNA, CDR3 protein. A D gene is named only where the DNA matches it firmly. Clone size, where shown, is once, few, many, or a class for clones that have expanded.

TRBV2	TRBJ1-2	NA	few	TGTGCCAGCGGAAAAGAACAGGGAATCGGCTACACCTTC	CASGKEQGIGYTF
TRBV5-1	TRBJ2-5	NA	NA	TGCGCCAGCAGCTTGTTGGAAGGGACCCAGTACTTC	CASSLLEGTQYF
TRBV28	TRBJ2-7	NA	NA	TGTGCCAGCAACAGTTTGTTTAAGGACACGGAGGGCCAGCAGTACTTC	CASNSLFKDTEGQQYF
TRBV7-9	TRBJ1-6	TRBD1	NA	TGTGCCAGCAGCCTAGCCTCCGGGACAGGTTATAATTCACCCCTCCACTTT	CASSLASGTGYNSPLHF
TRBV11-3	TRBJ2-2	NA	NA	TGTGCCAGCAGCCCCCACCTGGGGGCGAAGTCATACACCGGGGAGCTGTTTTTT	CASSPHLGAKSYTGELFF
TRBV19	TRBJ2-7	TRBD1	NA	TGTGCCAGCACAACCGGGACAGGTACCTACGAGCAGTACTTC	CASTTGTGTYEQYF
TRBV18	TRBJ2-3	NA	few	TGTGCCAGCTCGTTAGGGGTTGGAACAGATACGCAGTATTTT	CASSLGVGTDTQYF
TRBV7-9	TRBJ1-1	NA	NA	TGTGCCAGCAGCTTGAGACGGACGAACACTGAAGCTTTCTTT	CASSLRRTNTEAFF
TRBV5-1	TRBJ1-6	NA	NA	TGCGCCAGCAGCTTAGCCCCGGTGGGCTCCTATAATTCACCCCTCCACTTT	CASSLAPVGSYNSPLHF
TRBV25-1	TRBJ2-2	NA	NA	TGTGCCAGCAGTGAAATTGACACCGGGGAGCTGTTTTTT	CASSEIDTGELFF
TRBV15	TRBJ2-7	TRBD1	few	TGTGCCACCAGCAGAGGAGGGGGCGCGTCCGAGCAGTACTTC	CATSRGGGASEQYF
TRBV6-5	TRBJ1-2	NA	NA	TGTGCCAGCAGAGGGGCCTGGCTCTCGGTTGGCTACACCTTC	CASRGAWLSVGYTF
TRBV10-3	TRBJ2-7	TRBD1	NA	TGTGCCATCAAGGGATTTGACAGGGGCCACGAGCAGTACTTC	CAIKGFDRGHEQYF
TRBV6-5	TRBJ2-6	NA	NA	TGTGCCAGCAGAATGGAGGGGCTTGGGGCCAACGTCCTGACTTTC	CASRMEGLGANVLTF
TRBV12-5	TRBJ2-7	TRBD1	once	TGTGCTAGTGGCTCAGGGACAGGCCCTTTGGGGCAGTACTTC	CASGSGTGPLGQYF
TRBV11-2	TRBJ2-7	NA	NA	TGTGCCAGCAGCTTAGATGGCTACGAGCAGTACTTC	CASSLDGYEQYF
TRBV7-2	TRBJ1-2	NA	once	TGTGCCAGCAGCTTAGGAGTTCTAGGGGATAGGTATGGCTACACCTTC	CASSLGVLGDRYGYTF
TRBV10-1	TRBJ2-3	TRBD2	NA	TGCGCCAGGAAACTAGCGGGACTCACAGATACGCAGTATTTT	CARKLAGLTDTQYF
TRBV2	TRBJ1-5	TRBD1	NA	TGTGCCAGCAGCGTGGACAGGGGCGATCAGCCCCAGCATTTT	CASSVDRGDQPQHF
TRBV19	TRBJ2-2	TRBD2	few	TGTGCCAGTAGTGAGCGGGGGCGGAGAGACACCGGGGAGCTGTTTTTT	CASSERGRRDTGELFF
TRBV10-1	TRBJ1-1	NA	NA	TGCGCCAGCAGTGAGTCGACCGATAACACTGAAGCTTTCTTT	CASSESTDNTEAFF
TRBV13	TRBJ1-1	NA	few	TGTGCCAGCAGCTTAGCCCCAGGGAGACTCACTGAAGCTTTCTTT	CASSLAPGRLTEAFF
TRBV27	TRBJ2-7	NA	NA	TGTGCCAGCAGTTTAGGAGGGACGAGCTCCTACGAGCAGTACTTC	CASSLGGTSSYEQYF
TRBV9	TRBJ2-3	TRBD2	NA	TGTGCCAGCAGCGCCCGACTAGCGGGATCCACAGATACGCAGTATTTT	CASSARLAGSTDTQYF
TRBV12-5	TRBJ2-7	NA	NA	TGTGCTAGTGGTATACAGGGAGCATCCTACGAGCAGTACTTC	CASGIQGASYEQYF
TRBV5-1	TRBJ2-7	NA	NA	TGCGCCAGCAGCTTAGGGAGCGGGACAGTCCTTAACGAGCAGTACTTC	CASSLGSGTVLNEQYF
TRBV27	TRBJ1-5	TRBD1	NA	TGTGCCAGCAGTTTCAGGGGGCTCGGACAGCCCCAGCATTTT	CASSFRGLGQPQHF
TRBV7-9	TRBJ2-7	NA	few	TGTGCCAGCTCGGTCACCAGGGGAGGGTACGAGCAGTACTTC	CASSVTRGGYEQYF
TRBV6-6	TRBJ1-5	TRBD1	NA	TGTGCCAGCAGTTACGCACCAGGGGGCCAGAGACAGCCCCAGCATTTT	CASSYAPGGQRQPQHF
TRBV30	TRBJ1-5	NA	NA	TGTGCCTGGAGTGTAGCAGTGGGGCCGCCCCAGCATTTT	CAWSVAVGPPQHF
TRBV11-2	TRBJ1-2	NA	NA	TGTGCCAGCAGCCCGGACAGCTATGGCTACACCTTC	CASSPDSYGYTF
TRBV29-1	TRBJ2-7	NA	NA	TGCAGCGTTGGAGAGAGCTACGAGCAGTACTTC	CSVGESYEQYF
TRBV19	TRBJ1-2	TRBD1	NA	TGTGCCAGTAGAGACAGGGGGCAAAACTATGGCTACACCTTC	CASRDRGQNYGYTF
TRBV10-3	TRBJ2-7	TRBD2	NA	TGTGCCATCAGTGAACGAGCGGGAGCATGGGAGCAGTACTTC	CAISERAGAWEQYF
TRBV4-1	TRBJ1-1	NA	NA	TGCGCCAGCAGCCCGACTCCAGGACGGAACACTGAAGCTTTCTTT	CASSPTPGRNTEAFF
TRBV6-6	TRBJ1-5	NA	NA	TGTGCCAGCAGTGACGGAAATCAGCCCCAGCATTTT	CASSDGNQPQHF
TRBV2	TRBJ1-6	NA	NA	TGTGCCAGCAGTGATTGGTTGGGCAGAGATAATTCACCCCTCCACTTT	CASSDWLGRDNSPLHF
TRBV5-1	TRBJ2-3	TRBD1	NA	TGCGCCAGCAGCTCCCGGGACAGAGCTAGCACAGATACGCAGTATTTT	CASSSRDRASTDTQYF
TRBV19	TRBJ1-5	NA	few	TGTGCCAGTAGTAGAGCGCCCATGTACAATCAGCCCCAGCATTTT	CASSRAPMYNQPQHF
TRBV15	TRBJ2-6	NA	NA	TGTGCCACCAGCAGAGGAAACGGGGCTGGGGCCAACGTCCTGACTTTC	CATSRGNGAGANVLTF
TRBV6-5	TRBJ2-7	NA	NA	TGTGCCAGCAGTTACGGACTGGCCTACGAGCAGTACTTC	CASSYGLAYEQYF
TRBV30	TRBJ1-3	NA	NA	TGTGCCTGGAGCTTCTTGAGAAGCTCTGGAAACACCATATATTTT	CAWSFLRSSGNTIYF
TRBV6-5	TRBJ1-2	NA	NA	TGTGCCAGCAGTGACAGGAACTATGGCTACACCTTC	CASSDRNYGYTF
TRBV5-6	TRBJ1-1	NA	NA	TGTGCCAGCTTGAGGGGGAGGAGGACTGAAGCTTTCTTT	CASLRGRRTEAFF
TRBV6-6	TRBJ2-7	NA	NA	TGTGCCAGCAGCCCAGGAGGCCCTGAAGGGGTATACGAGCAGTACTTC	CASSPGGPEGVYEQYF
TRBV5-1	TRBJ2-3	TRBD1	NA	TGCGCCAGCAGCTTGGGGACAGGTCTGGGGGATACGCAGTATTTT	CASSLGTGLGDTQYF
TRBV4-2	TRBJ1-1	NA	NA	TGTGCCAGCAGCCACCCACTAGGAGGCGGACTACTATTT	CASSHPLGGGLLF
TRBV4-1	TRBJ2-1	NA	NA	TGCGCCAGCAGCCAAGTTCCAGGGAGTTCTAACAATGAGCAGTTCTTC	CASSQVPGSSNNEQFF
TRBV5-1	TRBJ1-2	NA	few	TGCGCCAGCAGCTTGCAACCTGGCAGAGACTATGGCTACACCTTC	CASSLQPGRDYGYTF
TRBV27	TRBJ2-3	TRBD2	NA	TGTGCCAGCAGTCCCGGACTAGTGGCGACAGATACGCAGTATTTT	CASSPGLVATDTQYF
TRBV27	TRBJ2-7	NA	NA	TGTGCCAGCAGTTTTGGCAGACAGTACGAGCAGTACTTC	CASSFGRQYEQYF
TRBV7-2	TRBJ2-2	NA	NA	TGTGCCAGCAGCTCGGAGGGGGCCTACACCGGGGAGCTGTTTTTT	CASSSEGAYTGELFF